This T cell receptor (beta chain) emerged from a study of blood T cell repertoires in COVID-19. TCRdb's copy holds only in-frame clones and misses some; the assay was immunoSEQ multiplex PCR. The sample includes 180,000 or so clones, 82% of them seen just once. J lost 6 bases, V lost 4 bases, and 6 bases had no gene match. Germline CDR1 SGHRS, CDR2 YFSETQ. The CDR3 covers 13 residues. This clone was observed a handful of times. The material sequenced was PBMCs or T cells enriched from blood (not recorded which). V gene TRBV5-1 combines with J gene TRBJ1-2; TRBD1 agrees at 7 bases. The clonotype comes from a man between 50 and 59 years old who had recovered from COVID-19. The CDR3 reads CASSHDRVDGYTF. The CDR3 DNA sequence: TGCGCCAGCAGCCATGACAGGGTTGATGGCTACACCTTC.